This T cell receptor (beta chain) appears in the sequencing data of a study of regulatory T cells in long-lasting Graves disease. Germline assignment: CDR1 SNHLY and CDR2 FYNNEI. The CDR3 consists of 13 residues. Trimming removed 7 bases from V and 3 bases from J, with 10 bases in between. The authors built TCR beta libraries using iRepertoire HTBI primers and Arm-PCR of CDR3 regions. In the authors' workflow: Segment identification across samples yielded 55 to 65 TRBV and 14 to 15 TRBJ segments. Using its own MiXCR run on the multiplex PCR reads, TCRdb lists one record per CDR3 protein. TCRdb, not the authors, supplied the V and J calls. The table lists about half a million distinct CDR3 sequences, 12% of them singletons. There are many counts of this clonotype. Time point meaning: newly diagnosed GD, antithyroid drugs for less than 3 months. PBMC RNA was the source of the TCR library. This same sample was also part of a study on T cells in Graves' hyperthyroidism and ophthalmopathy. Per that study: Diagnosing involved the use of clinical symptoms, serum thyroxine and TRAb, thyroid ultrasound and orbital computed tomography. When the TCR CDR3 underwent first-round RT-PCR, the HTBI primer set was used. Ophthalmopathy got predicted by the model a median about 6.7 months before its onset.

The material sequenced was peripheral blood mononuclear cells (PBMCs), taken at new diagnosis, from a patient treated with antithyroid drugs. The clonotype comes from a woman aged 25 to 39 with Graves disease. This chain uses TRBV2 with TRBJ2-1; possibly TRBD1 for D (6 bases). This chain's CDR3 is CASTLDSYNEQFF. Here the CDR3 DNA reads TGTGCCAGCACCCTGGACAGCTACAATGAGCAGTTCTTC.